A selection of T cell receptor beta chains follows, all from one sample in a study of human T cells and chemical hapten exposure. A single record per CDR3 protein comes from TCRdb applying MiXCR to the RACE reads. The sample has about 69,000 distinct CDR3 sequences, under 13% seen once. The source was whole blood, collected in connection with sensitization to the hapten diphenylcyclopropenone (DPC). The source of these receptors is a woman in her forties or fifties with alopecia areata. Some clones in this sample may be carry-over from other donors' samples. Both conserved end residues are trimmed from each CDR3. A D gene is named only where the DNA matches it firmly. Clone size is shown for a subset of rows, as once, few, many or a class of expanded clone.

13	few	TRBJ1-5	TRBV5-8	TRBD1	ASSLQRQGDQPQH
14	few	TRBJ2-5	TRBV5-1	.	ASSLDLGGRQETQY
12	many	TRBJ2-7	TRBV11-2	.	ASSLDGLTYEQY
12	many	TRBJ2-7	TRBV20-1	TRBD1	SARDNRGSYEQY
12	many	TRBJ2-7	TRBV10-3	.	AISDSYQPYEQY
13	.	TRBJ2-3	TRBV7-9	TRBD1	ASSTGQAAADTQY
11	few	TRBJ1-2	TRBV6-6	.	ASSYGANYGYT
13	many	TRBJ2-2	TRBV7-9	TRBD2	ASIVAGPNTGELF
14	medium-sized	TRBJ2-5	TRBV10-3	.	AISADGARSLETQY
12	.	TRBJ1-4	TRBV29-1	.	SVASQGSNEKLF
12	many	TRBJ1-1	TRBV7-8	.	ASSSRKGRTEAF
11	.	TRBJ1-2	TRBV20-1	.	SALQGANYGYT
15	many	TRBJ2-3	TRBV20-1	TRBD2	SARDWASGRGTDTQY
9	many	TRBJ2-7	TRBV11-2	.	ASRQEYEQY
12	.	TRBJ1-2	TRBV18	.	ASSGGHGDYGYT
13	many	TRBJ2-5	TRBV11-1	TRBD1	ASSHRGAYQETQY
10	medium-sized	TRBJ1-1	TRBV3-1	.	ASRAGRGLAF
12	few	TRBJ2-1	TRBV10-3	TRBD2	ATTTGTRGNEQF